The rows below give T cell receptor beta chains drawn from one sample of a study of blood T cell repertoires in COVID-19. TCRdb's table, derived via immunoSEQ multiplex PCR, lists solely in-frame clones and lacks some. This repertoire shows about 270,000 clones, approximately 91% found once; its top ten account for about 2.5%. Sequencing was carried out using PBMCs or T cells enriched from blood (not recorded which). The receptors derive from a woman aged 35 to 49 with acute COVID-19. The CDR3 runs from the conserved cysteine through the conserved F or W. The order of the fields is clone size, V gene, J gene, D gene, CDR3 DNA, CDR3 protein. A D gene is named only where the DNA matches it firmly. Clone size is stated in some rows and not others, as once, few, many or a class when expanded.

abundance: NA
v_gene: TRBV6-2/TRBV6-3
j_gene: TRBJ1-2
d_gene: NA
CDR3nt: TGTGCCAGCAGTCAACAGGGAACTGACTATGGCTACACCTTC
CDR3aa: CASSQQGTDYGYTF

abundance: NA
v_gene: TRBV7-8
j_gene: TRBJ2-5
d_gene: TRBD2
CDR3nt: TGTGCCAGCAGCTTAGGCCGGTGGAGGGCGGGAGGGGACCAAGAGACCCAGTACTTC
CDR3aa: CASSLGRWRAGGDQETQYF

abundance: few
v_gene: TRBV19
j_gene: TRBJ2-3
d_gene: TRBD2
CDR3nt: TGTGCCAGTAGTATCCGCGGGGGGACAGATACGCAGTATTTT
CDR3aa: CASSIRGGTDTQYF

abundance: NA
v_gene: TRBV7-9
j_gene: TRBJ2-7
d_gene: NA
CDR3nt: TGTGCCAGCAGCCCCGCCCCAGGGCCAAGGCAGAGTTACGAGCAGTACTTC
CDR3aa: CASSPAPGPRQSYEQYF

abundance: NA
v_gene: TRBV9
j_gene: TRBJ1-5
d_gene: NA
CDR3nt: TGTGCCAGCAGCGCCCGAACAGGGTCTTGGCACCCGGGCCCACAGCCCCAGCATTTT
CDR3aa: CASSARTGSWHPGPQPQHF

abundance: NA
v_gene: TRBV19
j_gene: TRBJ1-4
d_gene: NA
CDR3nt: TGTGCCAGTCTTAGGGCAGGGGCGTCTAATGAAAAACTGTTTTTT
CDR3aa: CASLRAGASNEKLFF

abundance: once
v_gene: TRBV18
j_gene: TRBJ2-7
d_gene: NA
CDR3nt: TGTGCCAGCTCACCGCTAAGGGGCTCCTACGAGCAGTACTTC
CDR3aa: CASSPLRGSYEQYF

abundance: NA
v_gene: TRBV2
j_gene: TRBJ1-2
d_gene: TRBD1
CDR3nt: TGTGCCAGCAGGGGGACAGGGGGGAACTATGGCTACACCTTC
CDR3aa: CASRGTGGNYGYTF

abundance: NA
v_gene: TRBV9
j_gene: TRBJ2-7
d_gene: TRBD1
CDR3nt: TGTGCCAGCAGCGTAGCCGGACAGGGTTCCGAGCAGTACTTC
CDR3aa: CASSVAGQGSEQYF

abundance: NA
v_gene: TRBV12-3/TRBV12-4
j_gene: TRBJ1-2
d_gene: NA
CDR3nt: TGTGCCAGCAGTTATACAGGGAACTATGGCTACACCTTC
CDR3aa: CASSYTGNYGYTF

abundance: NA
v_gene: TRBV29-1
j_gene: TRBJ2-3
d_gene: NA
CDR3nt: TGCAGCGTTGAAGGTAGTATCACAGATACGCAGTATTTT
CDR3aa: CSVEGSITDTQYF

abundance: NA
v_gene: TRBV7-3
j_gene: TRBJ2-3
d_gene: TRBD2
CDR3nt: TGTGCCAGCAGCCTGCAACGACTAGCGGGATTGAATGCAGATACGCAGTATTTT
CDR3aa: CASSLQRLAGLNADTQYF

abundance: NA
v_gene: TRBV28
j_gene: TRBJ2-7
d_gene: NA
CDR3nt: TGTGCCAGCCGTTCGGTTACCTACGAGCAGTACTTC
CDR3aa: CASRSVTYEQYF

abundance: NA
v_gene: TRBV7-9
j_gene: TRBJ2-7
d_gene: TRBD2
CDR3nt: TGTGCCAGCAGCCTAGCGGGAGGCTACGAGCAGTACTTC
CDR3aa: CASSLAGGYEQYF

abundance: NA
v_gene: TRBV18
j_gene: TRBJ1-6
d_gene: TRBD1
CDR3nt: TGTGCCAGCTCCCGAGGGACAGATTATAATTCACCCCTCCACTTT
CDR3aa: CASSRGTDYNSPLHF

abundance: NA
v_gene: TRBV11-2
j_gene: TRBJ2-4
d_gene: NA
CDR3nt: TGTGCCAGCAGCCTACGGCTCGCGGGCGAAAACATTCAGTACTTC
CDR3aa: CASSLRLAGENIQYF

abundance: NA
v_gene: TRBV3-1/TRBV3-2
j_gene: TRBJ1-6
d_gene: NA
CDR3nt: TGTGCCAGCAGGCCTAAACACAGGGCCGATAATTCACCCCTCCACTTT
CDR3aa: CASRPKHRADNSPLHF

abundance: NA
v_gene: TRBV18
j_gene: TRBJ1-1
d_gene: NA
CDR3nt: TGTGCCAGCTCACCAAGAGAGACAGTAACTGAAGCTTTCTTT
CDR3aa: CASSPRETVTEAFF

abundance: NA
v_gene: TRBV5-5
j_gene: TRBJ2-2
d_gene: TRBD2
CDR3nt: TGTGCCAGCAGCGCTCGAGCGGGGGAGCCCACCGGGGAGCTGTTTTTT
CDR3aa: CASSARAGEPTGELFF

abundance: NA
v_gene: TRBV12-3/TRBV12-4
j_gene: TRBJ1-6
d_gene: NA
CDR3nt: TGTGCCAGCAGTTCGCAGGGGAATTCACCCCTCCACTTT
CDR3aa: CASSSQGNSPLHF

abundance: NA
v_gene: TRBV2
j_gene: TRBJ1-3
d_gene: NA
CDR3nt: TGTGCCAGCAGTGCAGGGGAAAACACCATATATTTT
CDR3aa: CASSAGENTIYF

abundance: NA
v_gene: TRBV5-4
j_gene: TRBJ1-2
d_gene: TRBD1
CDR3nt: TGTGCCAGCAGCTCAGGGGGGCGGGATGGCTACACCTTC
CDR3aa: CASSSGGRDGYTF

abundance: NA
v_gene: TRBV27
j_gene: TRBJ2-5
d_gene: NA
CDR3nt: TGTGCCAGCAAGGAAGGGGGACGAGAGACCCAGTACTTC
CDR3aa: CASKEGGRETQYF